This T cell receptor (beta chain) comes out of a study of blood T cell repertoires in COVID-19. Overall study context: Samples of COVID-19 (acute and convalescent) were obtained from the United States, Italy and Spain. Sources were T cells, B-cell-depleted T cells, or PBMCs; the material itself was cDNA or gDNA.

The method was immunoSEQ multiplex PCR; TCRdb's version includes in-frame clones alone and lacks a portion of them. The sample lists over 110,000 clones; over 70% were seen once. The CDR3 is 12 residues long. With 4 bases removed from V and 7 bases from J, the gap between germline ends came to 10 bases. CDR1 is MDHEN, CDR2 SYDVKM, per germline. Sequencing input: peripheral blood. The sequence was collected from a woman in her sixties or seventies with acute or convalescent COVID-19. The chain uses TRBV28 and TRBJ1-1, with D uncertain. Here the CDR3 reads CASSSPGFEAFF. The CDR3 nucleotides are TGTGCCAGCAGTTCACCGGGGTTTGAAGCTTTCTTT.